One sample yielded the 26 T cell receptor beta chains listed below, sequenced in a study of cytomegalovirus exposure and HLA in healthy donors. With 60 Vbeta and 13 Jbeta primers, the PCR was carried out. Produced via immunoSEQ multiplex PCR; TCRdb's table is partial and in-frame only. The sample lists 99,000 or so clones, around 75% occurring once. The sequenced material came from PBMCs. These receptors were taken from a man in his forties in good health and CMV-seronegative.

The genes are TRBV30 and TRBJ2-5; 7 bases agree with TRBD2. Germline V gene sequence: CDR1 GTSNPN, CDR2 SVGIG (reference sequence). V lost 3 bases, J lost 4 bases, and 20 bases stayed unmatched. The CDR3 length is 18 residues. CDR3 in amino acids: CAWSEPPWGGGPGETQYF. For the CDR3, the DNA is TGTGCCTGGAGCGAACCCCCATGGGGGGGAGGGCCCGGAGAGACCCAGTACTTC.

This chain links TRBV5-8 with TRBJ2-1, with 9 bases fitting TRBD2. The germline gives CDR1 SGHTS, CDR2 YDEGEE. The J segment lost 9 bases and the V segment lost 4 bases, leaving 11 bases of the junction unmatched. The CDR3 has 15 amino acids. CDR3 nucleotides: TGTGCCAGCAGCCCCCTTCGGAGCGGGAGGACTGAGCAGTTCTTC. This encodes CASSPLRSGRTEQFF. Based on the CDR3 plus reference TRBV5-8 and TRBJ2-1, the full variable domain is EAGVTQSPTHLIKTRGQQATLRCSPISGHTSVYWYQQALGLGLQFLLWYDEGEERNRGNFPPRFSGRQFPNYSSELNVNALELEDSALYLCASSPLRSGRTEQFFGPGTRLTVL.

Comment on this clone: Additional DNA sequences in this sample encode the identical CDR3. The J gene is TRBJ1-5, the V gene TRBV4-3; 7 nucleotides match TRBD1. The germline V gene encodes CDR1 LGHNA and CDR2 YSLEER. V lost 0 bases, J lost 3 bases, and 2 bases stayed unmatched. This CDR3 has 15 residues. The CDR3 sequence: CASSQDRGANQPQHF. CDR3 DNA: TGCGCCAGCAGCCAAGACAGGGGGGCCAATCAGCCCCAGCATTTT.

The CDR3 sequence: CASSVASGGENTGELFF. The CDR3 DNA reads as TGTGCCAGCAGCGTAGCTAGCGGGGGGGAAAACACCGGGGAGCTGTTTTTT. The rearrangement uses TRBV9 and TRBJ2-2; TRBD2 aligns across 12 bases. Germline CDR1 SGDLS, CDR2 YYNGEE. The CDR3 is 17 residues long. Unmatched junction bases numbered 2, after V lost 0 bases and J lost 2 bases.

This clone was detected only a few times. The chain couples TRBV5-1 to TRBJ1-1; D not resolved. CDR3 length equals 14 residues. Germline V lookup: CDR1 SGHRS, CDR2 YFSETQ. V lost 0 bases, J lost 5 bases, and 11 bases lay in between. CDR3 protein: CASSLEAVRTEAFF. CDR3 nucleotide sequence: TGCGCCAGCAGCTTGGAGGCCGTGAGGACTGAAGCTTTCTTT.

The CDR3 nucleotides are TGTGCCAGCAGCTTAACGGTGAACACTGAAGCTTTCTTT. The encoded protein is CASSLTVNTEAFF. This sequence joins TRBV11-3 and TRBJ1-1; D call uncertain. CDR3 length: 13 amino acids. Germline CDR1 is SGHNT and CDR2 is YENEEA. The V end was cut by 2 bases, the J end by 0 bases, with 4 bases between.

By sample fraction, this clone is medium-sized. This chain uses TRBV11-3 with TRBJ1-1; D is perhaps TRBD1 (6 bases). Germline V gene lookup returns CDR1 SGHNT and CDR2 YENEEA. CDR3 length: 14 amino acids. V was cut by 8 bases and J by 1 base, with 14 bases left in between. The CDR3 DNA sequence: TGTGCCAGCTTCTCCGGGGGGGCGAACACTGAAGCTTTCTTT. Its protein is CASFSGGANTEAFF. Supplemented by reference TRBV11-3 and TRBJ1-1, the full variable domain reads EAGVVQSPRYKIIEKKQPVAFWCNPISGHNTLYWYLQNLGQGPELLIRYENEEAVDDSQLPKDRFSAERLKGVDSTLKIQPAELGDSAVYLCASFSGGANTEAFFGQGTRLTVV.

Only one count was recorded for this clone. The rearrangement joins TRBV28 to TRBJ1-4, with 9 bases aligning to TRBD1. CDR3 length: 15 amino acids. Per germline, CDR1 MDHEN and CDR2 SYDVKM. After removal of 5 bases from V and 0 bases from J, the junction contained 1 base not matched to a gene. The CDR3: CASSRQGATNEKLFF. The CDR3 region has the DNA TGTGCCAGCAGTCGACAGGGGGCAACTAATGAAAAACTGTTTTTT.

CDR3 sequence: CASSLGSGVYEQYF. CDR3 nucleotides: TGCGCCAGCAGCTTGGGTAGCGGAGTTTACGAGCAGTACTTC. The chain combines TRBV5-1 with TRBJ2-7; tentatively, D is TRBD2 (6 bases). The CDR3 length is 14 residues. Trimming pared 0 bases from V and 4 bases from J, leaving 11 bases between. Per germline, CDR1 SGHRS and CDR2 YFSETQ.

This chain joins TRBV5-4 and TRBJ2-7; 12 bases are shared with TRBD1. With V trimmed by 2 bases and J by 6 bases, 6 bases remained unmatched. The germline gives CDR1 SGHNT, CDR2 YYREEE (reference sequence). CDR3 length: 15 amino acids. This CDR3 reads CASSFSGTGGREQYF. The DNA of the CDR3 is TGTGCCAGCAGCTTTTCCGGGACAGGGGGCCGCGAGCAGTACTTC.

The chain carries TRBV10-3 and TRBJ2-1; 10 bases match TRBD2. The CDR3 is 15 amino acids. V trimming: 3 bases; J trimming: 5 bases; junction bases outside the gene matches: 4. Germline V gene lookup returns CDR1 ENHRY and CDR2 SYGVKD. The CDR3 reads CAISEGTSANNEQFF. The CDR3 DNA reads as TGTGCCATCAGTGAAGGGACTAGCGCCAACAATGAGCAGTTCTTC.

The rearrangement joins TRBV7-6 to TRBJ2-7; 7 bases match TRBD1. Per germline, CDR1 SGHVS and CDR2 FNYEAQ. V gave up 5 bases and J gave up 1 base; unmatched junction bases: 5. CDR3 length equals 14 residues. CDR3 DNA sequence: TGTGCCAGCAGCCCGGCAGGGGGATCCTACGAGCAGTACTTC. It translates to CASSPAGGSYEQYF.

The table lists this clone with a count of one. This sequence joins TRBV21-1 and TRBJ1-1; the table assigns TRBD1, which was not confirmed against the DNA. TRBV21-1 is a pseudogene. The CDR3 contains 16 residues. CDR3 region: CASSRNHEGADTEAFF. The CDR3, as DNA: TGTGCCAGCAGCAGGAACCATGAGGGGGCTGACACTGAAGCTTTCTTT.

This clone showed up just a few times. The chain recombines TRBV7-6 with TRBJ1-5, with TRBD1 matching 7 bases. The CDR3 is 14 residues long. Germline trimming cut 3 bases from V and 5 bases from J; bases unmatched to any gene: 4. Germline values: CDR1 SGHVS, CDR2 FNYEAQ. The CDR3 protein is CASSFGTADQPQHF. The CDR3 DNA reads TGTGCCAGCAGCTTTGGGACAGCTGATCAGCCCCAGCATTTT.

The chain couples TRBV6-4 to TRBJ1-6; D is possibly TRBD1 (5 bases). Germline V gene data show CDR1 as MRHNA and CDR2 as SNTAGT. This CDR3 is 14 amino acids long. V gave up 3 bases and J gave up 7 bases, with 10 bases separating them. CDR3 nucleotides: TGTGCCAGCAGTGAGGGACTTCGGAATTCACCCCTCCACTTT. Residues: CASSEGLRNSPLHF.

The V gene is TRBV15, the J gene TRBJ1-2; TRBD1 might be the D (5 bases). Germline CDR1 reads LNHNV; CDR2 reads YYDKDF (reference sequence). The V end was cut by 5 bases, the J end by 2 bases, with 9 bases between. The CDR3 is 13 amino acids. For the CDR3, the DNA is TGTGCCACCAGCCAGGACATCAACTATGGCTACACCTTC. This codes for CATSQDINYGYTF.

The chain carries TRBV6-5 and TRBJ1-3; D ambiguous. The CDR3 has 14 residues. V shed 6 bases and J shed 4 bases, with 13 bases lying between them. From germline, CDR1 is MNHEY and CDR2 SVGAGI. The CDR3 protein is CASRSGKQGNTIYF. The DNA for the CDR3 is TGTGCCAGCAGAAGCGGGAAACAGGGAAACACCATATATTTT.

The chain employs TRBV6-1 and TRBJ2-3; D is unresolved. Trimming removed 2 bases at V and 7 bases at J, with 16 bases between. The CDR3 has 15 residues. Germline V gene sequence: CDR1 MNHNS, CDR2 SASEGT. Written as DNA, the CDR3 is TGTGCCAGCAGTGAATATTCTGGGCAGGTCTATACGCAGTATTTT. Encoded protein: CASSEYSGQVYTQYF.

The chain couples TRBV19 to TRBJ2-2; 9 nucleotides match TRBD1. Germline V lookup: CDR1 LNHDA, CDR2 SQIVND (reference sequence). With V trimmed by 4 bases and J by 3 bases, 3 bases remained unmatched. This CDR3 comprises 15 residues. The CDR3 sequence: CASSKGQGYTGELFF. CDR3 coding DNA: TGTGCCAGTAGTAAGGGACAGGGATACACCGGGGAGCTGTTTTTT.

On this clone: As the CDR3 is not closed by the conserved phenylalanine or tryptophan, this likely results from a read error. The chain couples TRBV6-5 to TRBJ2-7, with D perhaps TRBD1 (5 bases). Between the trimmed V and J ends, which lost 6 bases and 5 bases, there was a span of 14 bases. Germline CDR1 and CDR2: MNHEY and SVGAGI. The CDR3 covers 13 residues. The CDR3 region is CASRTRGNNEQYL. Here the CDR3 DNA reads TGTGCCAGCAGAACAAGGGGAAACAACGAGCAGTACCTC.

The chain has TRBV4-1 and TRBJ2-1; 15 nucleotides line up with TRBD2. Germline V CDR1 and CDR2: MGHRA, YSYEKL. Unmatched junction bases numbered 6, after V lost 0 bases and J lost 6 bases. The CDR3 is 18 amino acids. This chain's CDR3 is CASSQDLGLAGGGNEQFF. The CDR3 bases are TGCGCCAGCAGCCAAGATCTGGGACTAGCGGGGGGAGGCAATGAGCAGTTCTTC.

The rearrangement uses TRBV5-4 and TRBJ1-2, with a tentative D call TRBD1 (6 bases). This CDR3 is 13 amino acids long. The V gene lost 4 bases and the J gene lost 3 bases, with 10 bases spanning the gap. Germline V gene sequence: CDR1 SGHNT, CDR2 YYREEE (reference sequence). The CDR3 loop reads CASSGPGDYGYTF. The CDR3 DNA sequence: TGTGCCAGCAGCGGCCCAGGGGACTATGGCTACACCTTC.

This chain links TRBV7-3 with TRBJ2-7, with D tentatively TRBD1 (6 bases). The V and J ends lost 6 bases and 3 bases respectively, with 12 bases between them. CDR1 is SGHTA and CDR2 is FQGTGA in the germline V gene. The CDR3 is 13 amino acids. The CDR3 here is CASRTGTSYEQYF. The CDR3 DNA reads TGTGCCAGCAGGACCGGGACAAGCTACGAGCAGTACTTC.

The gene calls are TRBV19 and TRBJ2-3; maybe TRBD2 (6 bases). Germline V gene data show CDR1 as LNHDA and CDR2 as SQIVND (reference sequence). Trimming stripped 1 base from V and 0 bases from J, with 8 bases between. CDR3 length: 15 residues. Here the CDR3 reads CASSIVAGSTDTQYF. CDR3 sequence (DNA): TGTGCCAGTAGTATAGTGGCGGGAAGCACAGATACGCAGTATTTT.

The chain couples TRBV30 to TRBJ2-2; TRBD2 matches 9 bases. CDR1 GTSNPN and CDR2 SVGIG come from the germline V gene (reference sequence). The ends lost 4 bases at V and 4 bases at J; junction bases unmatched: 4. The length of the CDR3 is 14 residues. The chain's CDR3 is CAWKVGLATGELFF. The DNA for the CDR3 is TGTGCCTGGAAGGTGGGACTAGCCACCGGGGAGCTGTTTTTT.

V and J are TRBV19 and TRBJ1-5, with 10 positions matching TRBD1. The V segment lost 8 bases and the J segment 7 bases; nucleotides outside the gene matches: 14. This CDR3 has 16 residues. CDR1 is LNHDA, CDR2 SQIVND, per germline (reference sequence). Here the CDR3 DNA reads TGTGCCAGTTCTATCCTCCGACAGGGGGCCGGCCAGCCCCAGCATTTT. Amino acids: CASSILRQGAGQPQHF.